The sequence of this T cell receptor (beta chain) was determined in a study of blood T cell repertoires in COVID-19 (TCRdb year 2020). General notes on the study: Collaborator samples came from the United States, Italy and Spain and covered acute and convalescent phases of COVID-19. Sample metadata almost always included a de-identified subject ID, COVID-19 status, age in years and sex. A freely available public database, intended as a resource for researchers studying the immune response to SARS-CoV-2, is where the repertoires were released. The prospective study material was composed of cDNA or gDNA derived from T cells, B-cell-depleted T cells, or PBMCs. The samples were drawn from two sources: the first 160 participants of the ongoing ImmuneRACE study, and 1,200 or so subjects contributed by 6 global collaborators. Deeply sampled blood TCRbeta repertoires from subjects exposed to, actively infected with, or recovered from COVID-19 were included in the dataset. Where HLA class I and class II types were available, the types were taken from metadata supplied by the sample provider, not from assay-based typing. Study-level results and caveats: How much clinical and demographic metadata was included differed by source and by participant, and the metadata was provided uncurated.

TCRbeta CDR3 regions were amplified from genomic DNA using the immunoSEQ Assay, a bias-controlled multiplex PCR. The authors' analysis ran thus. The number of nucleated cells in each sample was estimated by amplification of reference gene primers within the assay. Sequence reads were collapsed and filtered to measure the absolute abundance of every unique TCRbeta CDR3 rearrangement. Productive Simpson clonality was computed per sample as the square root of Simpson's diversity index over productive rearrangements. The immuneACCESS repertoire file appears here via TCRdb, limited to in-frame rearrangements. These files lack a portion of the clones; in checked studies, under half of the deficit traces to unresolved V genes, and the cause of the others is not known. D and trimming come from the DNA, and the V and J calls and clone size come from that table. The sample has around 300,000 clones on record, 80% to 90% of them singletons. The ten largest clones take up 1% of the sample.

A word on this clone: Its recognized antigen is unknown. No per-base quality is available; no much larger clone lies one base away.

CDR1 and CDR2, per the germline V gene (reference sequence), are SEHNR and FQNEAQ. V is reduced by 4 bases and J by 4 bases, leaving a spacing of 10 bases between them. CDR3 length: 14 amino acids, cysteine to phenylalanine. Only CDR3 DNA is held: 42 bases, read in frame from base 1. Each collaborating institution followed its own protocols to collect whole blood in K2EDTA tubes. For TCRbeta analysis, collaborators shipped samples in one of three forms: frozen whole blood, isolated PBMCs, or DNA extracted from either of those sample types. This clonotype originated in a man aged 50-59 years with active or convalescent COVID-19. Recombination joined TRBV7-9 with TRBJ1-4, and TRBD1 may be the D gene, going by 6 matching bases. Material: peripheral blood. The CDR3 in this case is CASSSRDNNEKLFF. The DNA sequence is TGTGCCAGCAGCTCCCGGGACAATAATGAAAAACTGTTTTTT.